The clone carrying this T cell receptor (beta chain) occurred once. The entry originates in a study of blood T cell repertoires in COVID-19. CDR3 length: 16 amino acids. The V and J ends lost 5 bases and 4 bases, in that order; junction bases with no gene match: 8. Germline lookup yields CDR1 SGHTA and CDR2 FQGNSA. Generated by immunoSEQ multiplex PCR, the TCRdb table keeps only in-frame clones and is missing some. This sample has more than 65,000 clones, with 84% found just once. The sequenced sample was peripheral blood. J is TRBJ2-5 and V is TRBV7-2, with 12 bases aligning to TRBD2. This TCR came from a man aged 50 to 59 with acute or convalescent COVID-19. CDR3 sequence reads: CASSPQLAGGLETQYF. The CDR3 DNA sequence: TGTGCCAGCAGCCCCCAACTAGCGGGGGGATTAGAGACCCAGTACTTC.